These 18 T cell receptor beta chains were sequenced from one sample in a study of blood T cell repertoires in COVID-19. Profiling relied on immunoSEQ multiplex PCR, and the TCRdb table lists in-frame clones only, not all of them. The sample holds 90,000 to 100,000 clones, 70% to 90% seen once. Sequencing input: peripheral blood. These receptors originate from a woman aged 60-75 years with COVID-19, enrolled during active disease.

This clone occurred a few times. The V gene is TRBV28, the J gene TRBJ1-3; D possibly corresponds to TRBD1 (5 bases). V was trimmed by 7 bases and J by 1 base, leaving 11 bases between them. Germline lookup yields CDR1 MDHEN and CDR2 SYDVKM. The length of the CDR3 is 14 residues. The CDR3 bases are TGTGCCAGCAACTCAGGGTCTTCTGGAAACACCATATATTTT. It encodes CASNSGSSGNTIYF. The full variable domain, completed using reference TRBV28 and TRBJ1-3, is DVKVTQSSRYLVKRTGEKVFLECVQDMDHENMFWYRQDPGLGLRLIYFSYDVKMKEKGDIPEGYSVSREKKERFSLILESASTNQTSMYLCASNSGSSGNTIYFGEGSWLTVV.

The chain is built from TRBV27 and TRBJ2-2; TRBD2 is a possible D gene (5 bases). This CDR3 has 15 amino acids. Trimming left V 7 bases short and J 4 bases short, with 16 bases between. Germline values: CDR1 MNHEY, CDR2 SMNVEV (reference sequence). CDR3 sequence: CASTPSAAGTGELFF. DNA of the CDR3: TGTGCCAGCACCCCCAGTGCGGCGGGCACCGGGGAGCTGTTTTTT.

V and J are TRBV5-1 and TRBJ1-1, with D hard to call. This CDR3 comprises 14 residues. V lost 5 bases to trimming and J lost 1 base, with 12 bases between them. The germline V gene encodes CDR1 SGHRS and CDR2 YFSETQ. Here the CDR3 DNA reads TGCGCCAGCAGGGTGACACCGGCGAACACTGAAGCTTTCTTT. This gives the protein CASRVTPANTEAFF.

The V gene is TRBV19, the J gene TRBJ2-2; maybe TRBD1 (8 bases). Trimming took off 3 bases at V and 3 bases at J, with 14 bases between the two ends. The length of the CDR3 is 16 residues. Germline V gene sequence: CDR1 LNHDA, CDR2 SQIVND (reference sequence). CDR3 loop: CASSMPTGGDTGELFF. The CDR3, as DNA: TGTGCCAGTAGTATGCCAACAGGGGGGGACACCGGGGAGCTGTTTTTT.

The rearrangement uses TRBV30 and TRBJ1-4; 8 positions agree with TRBD1. V dropped 2 bases and J dropped 5; count of bases not matched to a gene: 4. Germline lookup yields CDR1 GTSNPN and CDR2 SVGIG (reference sequence). There are 14 residues in the CDR3. CDR3 sequence reads: CAWSTGQANEKLFF. The CDR3, as DNA: TGTGCCTGGAGTACGGGACAGGCGAATGAAAAACTGTTTTTT.

The V call is TRBV18, the J call TRBJ1-4; D remains unclear. Germline CDR1 is KGHSH and CDR2 is LQKENI. The CDR3 has 14 residues. Trimming took 0 bases from V and 4 from J, leaving 6 bases between them. The chain's CDR3 is CASSPPPGNEKLFF. The CDR3 region has the DNA TGTGCCAGCTCACCACCCCCGGGTAATGAAAAACTGTTTTTT.

This chain uses TRBV15 with TRBJ1-2; D gene ambiguous. Germline CDR1 is LNHNV and CDR2 is YYDKDF (reference sequence). The CDR3 contains 13 residues. V lost 6 bases and J 3 bases, leaving 11 bases between the germline ends. This chain's CDR3 is CATRPSMDYGYTF. CDR3 nucleotides: TGTGCCACCAGACCCTCTATGGACTATGGCTACACCTTC.

V gene TRBV9 combines with J gene TRBJ2-7; weak D call: TRBD2 (5 bases). Germline values: CDR1 SGDLS, CDR2 YYNGEE. V was clipped by 4 bases and J by 2 bases, with 13 bases between them. The CDR3 spans 14 residues. CDR3 DNA: TGTGCCAGCAGCCCCGGGAATGGGCCCTACGAGCAGTACTTC. Its translation is CASSPGNGPYEQYF.

This rearrangement joins TRBV7-3 to TRBJ2-3; TRBD2 matches at 8 bases. This CDR3 is 15 amino acids long. CDR1 and CDR2 from the germline V gene are SGHTA and FQGTGA. The V gene end was trimmed by 1 base and the J gene end by 6 bases; junction bases not matched to a gene: 6. For the CDR3, the DNA is TGTGCCAGCAGCTTAAGCGGGGGGTCATCCGATACGCAGTATTTT. It codes for CASSLSGGSSDTQYF.

V is TRBV7-6 and J is TRBJ2-1; TRBD1 matches at 9 bases. The CDR3 length is 15 residues. Germline values: CDR1 SGHVS, CDR2 FNYEAQ. V was pared by 4 bases and J by 9 bases, with 10 bases of the junction left unmatched. The CDR3 region is CASSSGTGSASEQFF. DNA for the CDR3: TGTGCCAGCAGCTCCGGGACAGGGTCCGCCAGTGAGCAGTTCTTC.

The chain joins TRBV7-9 to TRBJ1-2; 7 nucleotides line up with TRBD1. Unmatched junction bases numbered 7, after V lost 3 bases and J lost 0 bases. CDR1 is SEHNR, CDR2 FQNEAQ, per germline (reference sequence). This CDR3 is 16 amino acids long. CDR3 sequence reads: CASSLSGQEANYGYTF. As DNA, the CDR3 is TGTGCCAGCAGCTTGAGCGGACAGGAAGCTAACTATGGCTACACCTTC.

This clone has a single count. This chain connects TRBV4-1 to TRBJ1-6; D is perhaps TRBD1 (6 bases). Germline values: CDR1 MGHRA, CDR2 YSYEKL. V was clipped by 0 bases and J by 9 bases, with 12 bases between them. The CDR3 sequence is 15 residues long. CDR3 nucleotide sequence: TGCGCCAGCAGCCAAGACCCAGGGGTAGGTTCACCCCTCCACTTT. Its protein is CASSQDPGVGSPLHF.

The chain recombines TRBV7-2 with TRBJ1-3, with no clear D. Trimming left V 1 base short and J 1 base short, with 14 bases between. The CDR3 totals 17 residues. Germline CDR1 reads SGHTA; CDR2 reads FQGNSA. The CDR3 loop reads CASSLGPLTSSGNTIYF. In DNA, the CDR3 is TGTGCCAGCAGCTTAGGGCCCCTCACCTCATCTGGAAACACCATATATTTT.

This chain joins TRBV28 and TRBJ2-5; 8 bases align to TRBD1. CDR3 length: 15 amino acids. V lost 9 bases and J lost 5; bases outside the gene matches: 14. The germline V gene has CDR1 MDHEN and CDR2 SYDVKM. The CDR3 spells CARSLQGAPVETQYF. The CDR3 DNA reads TGTGCCAGAAGTCTCCAGGGGGCGCCCGTGGAGACCCAGTACTTC. The whole variable domain, remainder taken from reference TRBV28 and TRBJ2-5, is DVKVTQSSRYLVKRTGEKVFLECVQDMDHENMFWYRQDPGLGLRLIYFSYDVKMKEKGDIPEGYSVSREKKERFSLILESASTNQTSMYLCARSLQGAPVETQYFGPGTRLLVL.

The rearrangement uses TRBV5-1 and TRBJ2-1; D possibly corresponds to TRBD2 (5 bases). V was cut by 4 bases and J by 5 bases, with 13 bases left in between. The germline gives CDR1 SGHRS, CDR2 YFSETQ. There are 14 residues in the CDR3. The CDR3 DNA reads TGCGCCAGCAGCGGGCTAGCTAGCCACAATGAGCAGTTCTTC. Its translation: CASSGLASHNEQFF.

The chain is built from TRBV27 and TRBJ1-1; a possible D gene is TRBD1 (6 bases). Germline lookup yields CDR1 MNHEY and CDR2 SMNVEV (reference sequence). The CDR3 has 14 residues. The CDR3 loop reads CVVTGLPENTEAFF. The CDR3 nucleotides are TGTGTCGTTACAGGGCTACCTGAAAACACTGAAGCTTTCTTT.

V and J are TRBV7-9 and TRBJ2-2; D possibly corresponds to TRBD2 (6 bases). Germline assignment: CDR1 SEHNR and CDR2 FQNEAQ (reference sequence). Trimming stripped 1 base from V and 6 bases from J, with 6 bases between. This CDR3 contains 13 residues. In DNA, the CDR3 is TGTGCCAGCAGCTTAGGCGGGGCCGGGGAGCTGTTTTTT. This codes for CASSLGGAGELFF.

V is TRBV7-9 and J is TRBJ1-1; possibly TRBD1 for D (6 bases). The V gene lost 5 bases and the J gene lost 10 bases, with 14 bases spanning the gap. Germline V gives CDR1 SEHNR, CDR2 FQNEAQ (reference sequence). CDR3 length: 12 residues. CDR3 sequence reads: CASSVTGSVAFF. CDR3 DNA sequence: TGTGCCAGCAGCGTAACAGGGTCCGTAGCTTTCTTT.